A single sample gave rise to the 13 T cell receptor beta chains below, sequenced in a study of blood T cell repertoires in COVID-19 (dated by TCRdb to the early 2020s). Library method: the immunoSEQ multiplex PCR assay. Entries here come from immuneACCESS through TCRdb and include only in-frame sequences with V and J called. Some clones fail to appear in such tables; in the studies checked, an unresolved V gene covers under half of the shortfall, and the cause of the remainder is unknown. This sample gives 200,000 or so clones in total; 80% of them show up just once. In total, the top ten clones hold over 7% of the sample. The sample was PBMCs or T cells enriched from blood (not recorded which). These receptor sequences come from a woman aged 40-49 years with acute COVID-19.

The chain is built from TRBV30 and TRBJ1-2; 7 bases are shared with TRBD1. This CDR3 region has 14 residues. CDR1 is GTSNPN and CDR2 is SVGIG in the germline V gene (reference sequence). V lost 1 base to trimming and J lost 9 bases; unmatched junction nucleotides: 11. The CDR3 spells CAWSATGTVPRYTF. DNA for the CDR3: TGTGCCTGGAGTGCGACAGGGACTGTTCCTCGCTACACCTTC.

The chain employs TRBV18 and TRBJ1-5, with D possibly TRBD1 on 5 matching bases. Germline assignment: CDR1 KGHSH and CDR2 LQKENI. The CDR3 totals 15 residues. Trimming cost V 0 bases and J 9 bases, with 15 bases left between them. CDR3 in amino acids: CASSPPGTQDGPQHF. The CDR3 DNA reads TGTGCCAGCTCACCACCGGGGACTCAGGATGGGCCCCAGCATTTT.

The V gene is TRBV16, the J gene TRBJ1-6; 8 bases are a match to TRBD1. Germline V gene data show CDR1 as KGHSY and CDR2 as FQNENV. V lost 4 bases and J lost 8; bases outside the gene matches: 4. The CDR3 is 14 amino acids. CDR3 DNA sequence: TGTGCCAGCAGCCCCAGGACAGGGTATTCACCCCTCCACTTT. The encoded protein is CASSPRTGYSPLHF.

The genes are TRBV23-1 and TRBJ1-2, with D possibly TRBD1 on 5 matching bases. TRBV23-1 is identified as an open reading frame with a role that is uncertain. Trimming stripped 0 bases from V and 4 bases from J, with 12 bases between. The CDR3 length is 15 residues. The CDR3 bases are TGCGCCAGCAGTCAATCCAGGACGGGGGGCTATGGCTACACCTTC. Protein product: CASSQSRTGGYGYTF.

This chain joins TRBV15 and TRBJ1-1, with a tentative D call TRBD1 (6 bases). V was clipped by 1 base and J by 5 bases, with 17 bases between them. The CDR3 is 16 residues long. Germline CDR1 reads LNHNV; CDR2 reads YYDKDF (reference sequence). The CDR3 bases are TGTGCCACCAGCAGAGCTACAGGGATACAAAAGACTGAAGCTTTCTTT. This translates into CATSRATGIQKTEAFF.

This clone has a handful of counts. The chain links TRBV6-5 to TRBJ1-6, with D perhaps matching TRBD1 (6 bases). Trimming shortened V by 6 bases and J by 9 bases, and 9 bases separated the two germline ends. Germline V gives CDR1 MNHEY, CDR2 SVGAGI. The CDR3 is 12 amino acids. CDR3: CASRQGTSPLHF. The CDR3 DNA is TGTGCCAGCAGACAGGGTACTTCACCCCTCCACTTT.

The chain couples TRBV5-1 to TRBJ2-2, with D perhaps TRBD1 (6 bases). The CDR3 has 15 residues. The germline V gene encodes CDR1 SGHRS and CDR2 YFSETQ. V was pared by 1 base and J by 3 bases, with 10 bases between. CDR3 region: CASSLSGVDTGELFF. The CDR3 DNA sequence: TGCGCCAGCAGCTTGTCAGGGGTTGACACCGGGGAGCTGTTTTTT.

In this sample, this clone turned up once. This rearrangement joins TRBV28 to TRBJ2-7, with 8 bases that match TRBD2. The CDR3 is 13 residues long. After removal of 6 bases from V and 6 bases from J, the junction contained 7 bases not matched to a gene. Germline CDR1 and CDR2: MDHEN and SYDVKM. The CDR3 loop is CASRGGGPLEQYF. In nucleotides, the CDR3 is TGTGCCAGCAGGGGCGGGGGGCCCCTCGAGCAGTACTTC.

The chain is built from TRBV5-1 and TRBJ1-5; D perhaps matches TRBD1 (5 bases). The germline V gene encodes CDR1 SGHRS and CDR2 YFSETQ. Trimming took 4 bases from V and 0 from J, leaving 8 bases between them. This CDR3 has 14 residues. The CDR3 nucleotides read TGCGCCAGCAGCCGGGGGGATAGCAATCAGCCCCAGCATTTT. Translation gives CASSRGDSNQPQHF.

J is TRBJ1-2 and V is TRBV30; D ambiguous. CDR3 length equals 12 residues. V was trimmed by 5 bases and J by 4 bases, leaving 11 bases between them. Looked up from germline, CDR1 is GTSNPN and CDR2 is SVGIG (reference sequence). CDR3 DNA sequence: TGTGCCTGGTACAGAAACCTCTATGGCTACACCTTC. This codes for CAWYRNLYGYTF.

This rearrangement joins TRBV28 to TRBJ1-2, with a possible D match to TRBD1 (5 bases). In germline, CDR1 is MDHEN, CDR2 SYDVKM. Trimming pared 6 bases from V and 2 bases from J, leaving 13 bases between. The CDR3 is made up of 14 amino acids. CDR3: CASSPAGGNYGYTF. The CDR3 coding sequence is TGTGCCAGCAGCCCTGCGGGGGGGAACTATGGCTACACCTTC.

The genes are TRBV7-2 and TRBJ1-6, with D possibly TRBD1 on 6 matching bases. Looked up from germline, CDR1 is SGHTA and CDR2 is FQGNSA. V lost 4 bases, J lost 5 bases, and 21 bases lay in between. CDR3 length: 18 amino acids. CDR3 coding DNA: TGTGCCAGCAGCTATGCCCAGTTGAACAGGGTCAATAATTCACCCCTCCACTTT. Its protein is CASSYAQLNRVNNSPLHF.

This clone was found once. CDR3 region: CASSFNGRSVGETQYF. As DNA, the CDR3 is TGTGCCAGCAGCTTTAACGGGAGATCGGTTGGAGAGACCCAGTACTTC. The V and J genes are TRBV7-2 and TRBJ2-5, with a tentative D call TRBD2 (6 bases). The CDR3 extends over 16 amino acids. V was cut by 3 bases and J by 4 bases, with 18 bases left in between. Germline loops: CDR1 SGHTA, CDR2 FQGNSA.